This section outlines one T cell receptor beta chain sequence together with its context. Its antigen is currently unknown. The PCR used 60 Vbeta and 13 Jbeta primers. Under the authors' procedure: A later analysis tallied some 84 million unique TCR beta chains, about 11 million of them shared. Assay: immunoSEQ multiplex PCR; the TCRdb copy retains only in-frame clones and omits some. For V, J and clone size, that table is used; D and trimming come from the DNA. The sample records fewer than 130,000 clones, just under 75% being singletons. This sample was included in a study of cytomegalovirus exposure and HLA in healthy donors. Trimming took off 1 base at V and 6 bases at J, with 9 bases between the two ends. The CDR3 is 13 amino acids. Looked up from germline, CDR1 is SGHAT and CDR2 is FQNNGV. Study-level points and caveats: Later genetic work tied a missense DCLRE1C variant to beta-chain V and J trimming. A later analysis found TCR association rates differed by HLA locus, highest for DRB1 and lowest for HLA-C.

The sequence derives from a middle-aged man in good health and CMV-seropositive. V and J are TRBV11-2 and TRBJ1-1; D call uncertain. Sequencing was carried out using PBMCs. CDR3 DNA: TGTGCCAGCAGCTTAGCAGGTTCTTCTGAAGCTTTCTTT. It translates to CASSLAGSSEAFF.